The clone carrying this T cell receptor (beta chain) has at least ten counts. These data originate in a study of Graves' ophthalmopathy and Graves' hyperthyroidism. CDR3 regions of TCR beta were amplified from RNA transcripts. Amplification began with first-round RT-PCR using HTBI primers, then second-round multiplex PCR was performed. TCRdb re-called the multiplex PCR reads through MiXCR, storing one row per CDR3 protein. The table records over a million distinct CDR3 sequences, about two fifths of them present only once. Per germline, CDR1 SEHNR and CDR2 FQNEAQ (reference sequence). Trimming left V 5 bases short and J 6 bases short, with 17 bases between. The CDR3 has 15 residues.

The V and J genes are TRBV7-9 and TRBJ1-5, with D hard to call. Sequences were obtained from peripheral blood or thyroid tissue (not recorded which). This clonotype originated in an adult man with Graves' hyperthyroidism. Written as DNA, the CDR3 is TGTGCCAGCAGCCCCGATCCAGCGGGGATTCAGCCCCAGCATTTT. Its protein product is CASSPDPAGIQPQHF.